The clone carrying this T cell receptor (beta chain) has more than one count but fewer than ten. No antigen is known for it. The data are from a study of T cell responses to AZD1222 COVID-19 vaccine. Study results and limitations: Only six or seven AZD1222 recipients tested seropositive at baseline. Mapped onto spike, vaccine-associated CD4 TCRs spanned it and were dominant at 160-218 and 743-854.

Profiled with immunoSEQ multiplex PCR; TCRdb holds only in-frame clones, not every one. The sample records 95,000 to 150,000 clones, more than 70% being singletons. CDR3 length: 17 residues. V lost 0 bases to trimming and J lost 4 bases, with 16 bases between them. Germline values: CDR1 SNHLY, CDR2 FYNNEI. The clonotype was recovered from an adult in good health. Sample: peripheral blood, taken on day 0 of AZD1222 vaccination. The chain joins TRBV2 to TRBJ2-1; D might be TRBD2 (5 bases). CDR3 bases: TGTGCCAGCAGTGAAGCTGGGGAATTTGGGAGATACAATGAGCAGTTCTTC. Protein sequence: CASSEAGEFGRYNEQFF.